This entry lists 5 T cell receptor beta chains sequenced from one sample in a study of response to subunit inactivated influenza vaccine. TCRdb fed the RT-PCR reads into MiXCR, producing one record per CDR3 protein. The sample has around 490,000 distinct CDR3 sequences; about 7.6% are singletons. The sequencing here drew on PBMCs from blood, taken 23 months after vaccination. These receptors originate from a man aged 45 to 75 who received an inactivated influenza vaccine.

The chain recombines TRBV6-5 with TRBJ2-1, with D unresolved. From germline, CDR1 is MNHEY and CDR2 SVGAGI. This CDR3 contains 15 residues. Trimming stripped 2 bases from V and 3 bases from J, with 11 bases between. The CDR3 DNA is TGTGCCAGCAGTTACCCCTTGGGCCACTACAATGAGCAGTTCTTC. It codes for CASSYPLGHYNEQFF.

This CDR3 reads CASSQQRNYEQYF. The CDR3 nucleotides read TGTGCCAGCAGTCAACAGAGAAACTACGAGCAGTACTTC. V is TRBV2 and J is TRBJ2-7; D is undetermined. This CDR3 has 13 amino acids. Trimming pared 5 bases from V and 3 bases from J, leaving 11 bases between. The germline gives CDR1 SNHLY, CDR2 FYNNEI.

This clonotype appeared a few times. The chain recombines TRBV20-1 with TRBJ2-3; a possible D gene is TRBD2 (7 bases). CDR1 is DFQATT, CDR2 SNEGSKA, per germline (reference sequence). Deletions cut 3 bases from V and 0 bases from J, with 16 bases between. There are 16 residues in the CDR3. CDR3 nucleotide sequence: TGCAGTGCTAGGAGCTGGGGGCGGGGGAGCACAGATACGCAGTATTTT. Its protein is CSARSWGRGSTDTQYF.

The genes are TRBV20-1 and TRBJ2-3, with 12 nucleotides matching TRBD2. The CDR3 runs 15 residues. CDR1 and CDR2 from the germline V gene are DFQATT and SNEGSKA (reference sequence). Unmatched junction bases numbered 0, after V lost 1 base and J lost 1 base. CDR3 coding DNA: TGCAGTGCTAGAGGGACTAGCGGGGGCACAGATACGCAGTATTTT. Translated, it gives CSARGTSGGTDTQYF.

This clonotype showed up just a few times. The V and J genes are TRBV20-1 and TRBJ2-7, with TRBD1 identical over 8 bases. CDR3 length: 15 amino acids. V gave up 5 bases and J gave up 2 bases; unmatched junction bases: 11. CDR1 and CDR2 from the germline V gene are DFQATT and SNEGSKA (reference sequence). In DNA form, the CDR3 reads TGCAGTGCTGCCCAGCTTTACAGGGGGGCCTACGAGCAGTACTTC. Translation gives CSAAQLYRGAYEQYF.